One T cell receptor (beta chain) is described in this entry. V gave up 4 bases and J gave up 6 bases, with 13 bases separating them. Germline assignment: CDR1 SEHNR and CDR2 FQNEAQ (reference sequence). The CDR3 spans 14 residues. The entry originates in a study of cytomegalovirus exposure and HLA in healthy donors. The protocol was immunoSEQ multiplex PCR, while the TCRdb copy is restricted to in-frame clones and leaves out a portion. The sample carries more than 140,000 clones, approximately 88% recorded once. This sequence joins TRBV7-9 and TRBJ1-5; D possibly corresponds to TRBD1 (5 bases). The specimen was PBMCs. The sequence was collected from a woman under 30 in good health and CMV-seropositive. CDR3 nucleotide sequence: TGTGCCAGCAGCTCGGATTGGAGGGGTCAGCCCCAGCATTTT. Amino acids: CASSSDWRGQPQHF.